The entry that follows covers one TCR beta chain sequence. These data come from a study of blood T cell repertoires in COVID-19. Study context: The samples span acute and convalescent COVID-19 from the United States, Italy and Spain. From T cells, B-cell-depleted T cells, or PBMCs came the material, which was cDNA or gDNA.

Per the study methods: Amplified reference gene primers provided the basis for estimating nucleated cell counts. Libraries were prepared by immunoSEQ multiplex PCR; TCRdb keeps only in-frame clonotypes and omits some of them. Clone size and V and J calls were adopted from that table, with D and trimming inferred from the DNA. The sample has under 200,000 clones; roughly 88% are singletons. Trimming left V 2 bases short and J 6 bases short, with 7 bases between. The CDR3 contains 13 residues. Germline lookup yields CDR1 MNHEY and CDR2 SMNVEV (reference sequence). The chain combines TRBV27 with TRBJ2-2; possible D gene TRBD1, 5 bases. This receptor was taken from a man aged 60 to 75 who had recovered from COVID-19. Input material: peripheral blood. The CDR3 nucleotides are TGTGCCAGCAGTTTACAAGGGGCCGGGGAGCTGTTTTTT. This encodes CASSLQGAGELFF.